These 3 T cell receptor beta chains came from one sample sequenced in a study of cytomegalovirus exposure and HLA in healthy donors. Primers included in the PCR were 60 Vbeta and 13 Jbeta primers. Sequenced by immunoSEQ multiplex PCR; TCRdb stores in-frame clones only, minus some. Seen here are about 180,000 clones, approximately 84% observed once, and the top ten hold roughly 3%. Material: PBMCs. All receptors derive from a woman in her forties or fifties in good health and CMV-seropositive.

This clone occurred a few times. Its ends do not fully match the called genes, so a read error is possible. The CDR3 DNA is TGCGCCAGCAGCCGGACAGGGGGCTCTGGGGCCAACGGCCTGACTTTC. Translating gives CASSRTGGSGANGLTF. J is TRBJ2-6 and V is TRBV5-1; 11 bases agree with TRBD1. The CDR3 extends over 16 amino acids. From germline, CDR1 is SGHRS and CDR2 YFSETQ. Full variable domain (remainder filled in from reference TRBV5-1 and TRBJ2-6): KAGVTQTPRYLIKTRGQQVTLSCSPISGHRSVSWYQQTPGQGLQFLFEYFSETQRNKGNFPGRFSGRQFSNSRSEMNVSTLELGDSALYLCASSRTGGSGANGLTFGAGSRLTVL.

V gene TRBV7-9 combines with J gene TRBJ2-7; 11 bases map to TRBD2. The CDR3 sequence is 15 residues long. CDR1 and CDR2 from the germline V gene are SEHNR and FQNEAQ (reference sequence). The J segment lost 3 bases and the V segment lost 2 bases, leaving 3 bases of the junction unmatched. Written as DNA, the CDR3 is TGTGCCAGCAGCTTAAGGGGGACTAGCGGCTACGAGCAGTACTTC. Its protein product is CASSLRGTSGYEQYF.

The chain employs TRBV5-1 and TRBJ2-1, with 7 bases matching TRBD2. The trim removed 0 bases at V and 2 bases at J, leaving 5 bases unmatched. The germline V gene has CDR1 SGHRS and CDR2 YFSETQ. This CDR3 is built from 16 residues. This CDR3 is CASSLVTAGPYNEQFF. The DNA for the CDR3 is TGCGCCAGCAGCTTGGTGACAGCGGGGCCCTACAATGAGCAGTTCTTC.